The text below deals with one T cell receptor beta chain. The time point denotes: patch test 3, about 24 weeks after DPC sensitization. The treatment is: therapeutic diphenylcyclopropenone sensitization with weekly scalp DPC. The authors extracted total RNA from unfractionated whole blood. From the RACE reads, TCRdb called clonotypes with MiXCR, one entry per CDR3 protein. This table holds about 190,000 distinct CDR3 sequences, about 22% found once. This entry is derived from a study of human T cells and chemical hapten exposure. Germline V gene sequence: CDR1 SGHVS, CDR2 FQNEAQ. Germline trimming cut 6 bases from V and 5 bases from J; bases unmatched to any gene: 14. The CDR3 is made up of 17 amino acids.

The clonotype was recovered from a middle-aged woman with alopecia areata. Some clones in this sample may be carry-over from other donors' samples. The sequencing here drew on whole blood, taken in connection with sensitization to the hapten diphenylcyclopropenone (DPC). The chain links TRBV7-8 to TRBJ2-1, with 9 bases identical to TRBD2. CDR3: CASRASGAGGPHNEQFF. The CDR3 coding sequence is TGTGCCAGCAGGGCGTCCGGGGCGGGAGGGCCCCACAATGAGCAGTTCTTC.